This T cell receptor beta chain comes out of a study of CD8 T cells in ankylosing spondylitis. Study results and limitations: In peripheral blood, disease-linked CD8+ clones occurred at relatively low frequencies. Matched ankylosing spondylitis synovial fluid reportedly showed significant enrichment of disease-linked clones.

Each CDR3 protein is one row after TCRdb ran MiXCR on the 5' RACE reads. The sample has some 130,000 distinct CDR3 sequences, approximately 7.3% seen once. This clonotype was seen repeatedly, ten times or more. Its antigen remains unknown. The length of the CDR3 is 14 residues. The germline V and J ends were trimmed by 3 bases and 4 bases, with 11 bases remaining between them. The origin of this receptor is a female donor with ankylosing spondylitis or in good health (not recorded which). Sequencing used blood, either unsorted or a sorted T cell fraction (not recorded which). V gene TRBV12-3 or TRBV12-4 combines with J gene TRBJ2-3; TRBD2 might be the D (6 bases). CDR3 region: CASSFGGVADTQYF. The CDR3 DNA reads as TGTGCCAGCAGTTTCGGCGGGGTCGCAGATACGCAGTATTTT.